Listed here is a single T cell receptor beta chain. This specimen comes from a study of OX40 agonist ivuxolimab in advanced cancers. For the study at large: Enrolled patients in dose escalation had cancers that were hepatocellular carcinoma, melanoma, renal cell or head and neck cancer. Anti-PD-1, anti-PD-L1 or anti-CTLA-4 therapy given earlier was allowed, and around 40% had some.

Repertoires were generated with immunoSEQ multiplex PCR, while TCRdb's copy carries only in-frame clones and drops some. The table lists roughly 35,000 clones, 78% of them singletons. This CDR3 contains 15 residues. J was trimmed by 3 bases and V by 5 bases; bases with no gene match: 7. Per germline, CDR1 SGHAT and CDR2 FQNNGV. Systemic immunosuppression or a history of autoimmune disease excluded patients. This clonotype originated in an adult with an advanced solid tumor such as melanoma, head and neck, liver or kidney cancer. Sequences were derived from CD4+ or CD8+ T cells sorted from blood, sampled in a trial of the OX40 agonist ivuxolimab. This rearrangement joins TRBV11-2 to TRBJ2-7, with 10 bases aligning to TRBD2. CDR3 nucleotide sequence: TGTGCCAGCAGCCTTGCGACTAGCGGGCTCTACGAGCAGTACTTC. Its protein product is CASSLATSGLYEQYF.